In this sample, the clone carrying this TCR beta chain is medium-sized. The sample belongs to a study of patients and donors after allogeneic stem cell transplantation. CDR1 is MDHEN and CDR2 is SYDVKM in the germline V gene. V lost 7 bases to trimming and J lost 3 bases, with 12 bases between them. The CDR3 extends over 13 amino acids. TCRdb reprocessed the RT-PCR reads with MiXCR, giving one entry per CDR3 protein. The sample lists fewer than 1,500 distinct CDR3 sequences, about 5% occurring once. Sequencing input: blood, either unsorted or a sorted T cell fraction (not recorded which). The receptor's source is a human donor who was either an allogeneic HSCT recipient or a stem cell or donor lymphocyte infusion donor (not recorded which). It is not recorded whose cells these are; they may come from a transplant donor. The chain uses TRBV28 and TRBJ2-5; the D is unclear. DNA of the CDR3: TGTGCCAGCACCACTCAGGTGGAAGAGACCCAGTACTTC. This gives the protein CASTTQVEETQYF.